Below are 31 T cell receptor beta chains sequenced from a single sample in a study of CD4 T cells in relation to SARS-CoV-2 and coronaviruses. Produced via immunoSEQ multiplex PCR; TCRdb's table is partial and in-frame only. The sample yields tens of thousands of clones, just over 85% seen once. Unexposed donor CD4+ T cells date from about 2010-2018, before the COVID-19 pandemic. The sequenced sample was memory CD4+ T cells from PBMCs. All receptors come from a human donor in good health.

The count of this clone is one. CDR3 in DNA: TGTGCCAGCAGCCTACAGGAGCTCGCAGATACGCAGTATTTT. This sequence encodes CASSLQELADTQYF. The chain has TRBV7-9 and TRBJ2-3, with a weak D call TRBD1 (5 bases). Germline V gives CDR1 SEHNR, CDR2 FQNEAQ (reference sequence). The CDR3 has 14 amino acids. Trimming took 5 bases from V and 4 from J, leaving 13 bases between them.

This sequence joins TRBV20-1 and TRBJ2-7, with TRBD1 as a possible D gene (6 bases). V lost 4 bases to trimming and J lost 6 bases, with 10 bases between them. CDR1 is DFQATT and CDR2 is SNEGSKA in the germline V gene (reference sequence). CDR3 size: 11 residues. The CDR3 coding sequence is TGCAGTGCTAACCAGGACAGCGAGCAGTACTTC. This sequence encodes CSANQDSEQYF.

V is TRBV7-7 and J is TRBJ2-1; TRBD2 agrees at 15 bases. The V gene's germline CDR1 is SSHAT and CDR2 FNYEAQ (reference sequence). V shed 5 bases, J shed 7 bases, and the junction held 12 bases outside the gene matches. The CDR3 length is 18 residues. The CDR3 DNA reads TGTGCCAGCAGCGCCGGGACTAGCGGGAGGATGGGCGTAAATGAGCAGTTCTTC. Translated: CASSAGTSGRMGVNEQFF.

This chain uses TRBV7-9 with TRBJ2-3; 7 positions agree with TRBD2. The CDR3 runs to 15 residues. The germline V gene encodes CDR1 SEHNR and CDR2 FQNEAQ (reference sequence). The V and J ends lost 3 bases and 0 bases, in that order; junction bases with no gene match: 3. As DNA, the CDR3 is TGTGCCAGCAGCTTCGCGGGAGTTAGCACAGATACGCAGTATTTT. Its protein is CASSFAGVSTDTQYF.

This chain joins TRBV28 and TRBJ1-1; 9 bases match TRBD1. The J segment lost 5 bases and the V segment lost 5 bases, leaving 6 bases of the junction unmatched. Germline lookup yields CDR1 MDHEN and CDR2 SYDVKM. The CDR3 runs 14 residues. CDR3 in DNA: TGTGCCAGCAGTCCGATACAGGGGGCGACTGAAGCTTTCTTT. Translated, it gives CASSPIQGATEAFF.

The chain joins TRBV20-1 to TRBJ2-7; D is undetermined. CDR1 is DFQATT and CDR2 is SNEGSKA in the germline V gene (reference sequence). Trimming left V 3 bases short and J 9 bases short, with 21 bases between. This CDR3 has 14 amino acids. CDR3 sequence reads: CSASFLLNPTLQYF. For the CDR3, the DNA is TGCAGTGCTAGTTTTTTACTCAACCCTACGTTGCAGTACTTC.

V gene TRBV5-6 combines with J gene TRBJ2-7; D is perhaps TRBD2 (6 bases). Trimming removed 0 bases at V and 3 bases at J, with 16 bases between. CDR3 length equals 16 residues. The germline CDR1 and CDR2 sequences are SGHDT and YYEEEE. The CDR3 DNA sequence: TGTGCCAGCAGCTTGGACGGGCGCCGGGGGATCTACGAGCAGTACTTC. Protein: CASSLDGRRGIYEQYF. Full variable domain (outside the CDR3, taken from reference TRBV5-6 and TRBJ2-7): DAGVTQSPTHLIKTRGQQVTLRCSPKSGHDTVSWYQQALGQGPQFIFQYYEEEERQRGNFPDRFSGHQFPNYSSELNVNALLLGDSALYLCASSLDGRRGIYEQYFGPGTRLTVT.

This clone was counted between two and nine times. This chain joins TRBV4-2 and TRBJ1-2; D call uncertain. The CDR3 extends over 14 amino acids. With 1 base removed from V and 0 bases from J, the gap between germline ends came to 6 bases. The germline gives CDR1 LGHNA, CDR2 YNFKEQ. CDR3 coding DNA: TGTGCCAGCAGCCAAGTTTCTGCTAACTATGGCTACACCTTC. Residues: CASSQVSANYGYTF.

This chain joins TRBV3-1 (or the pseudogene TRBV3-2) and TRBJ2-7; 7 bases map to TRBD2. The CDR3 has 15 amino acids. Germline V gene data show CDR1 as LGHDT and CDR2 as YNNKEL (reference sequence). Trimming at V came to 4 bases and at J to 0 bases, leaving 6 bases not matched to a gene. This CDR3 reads CASSPGGRSSYEQYF. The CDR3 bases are TGTGCCAGCAGCCCCGGCGGGAGAAGCTCCTACGAGCAGTACTTC.

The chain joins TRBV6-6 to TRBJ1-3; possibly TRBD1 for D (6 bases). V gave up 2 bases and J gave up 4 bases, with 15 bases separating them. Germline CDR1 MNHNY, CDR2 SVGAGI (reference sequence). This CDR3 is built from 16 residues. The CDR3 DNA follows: TGTGCCAGCAGTTACCCGGTTTCAGGGGCCGGAAACACCATATATTTT. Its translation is CASSYPVSGAGNTIYF.

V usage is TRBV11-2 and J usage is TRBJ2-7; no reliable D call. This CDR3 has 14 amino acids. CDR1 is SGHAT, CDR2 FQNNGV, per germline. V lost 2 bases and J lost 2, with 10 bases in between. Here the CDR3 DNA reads TGTGCCAGCAGCTTAAACCAGGCCCCCTACGAGCAGTACTTC. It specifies CASSLNQAPYEQYF. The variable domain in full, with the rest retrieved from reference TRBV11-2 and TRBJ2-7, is EAGVAQSPRYKIIEKRQSVAFWCNPISGHATLYWYQQILGQGPKLLIQFQNNGVVDDSQLPKDRFSAERLKGVDSTLKIQPAKLEDSAVYLCASSLNQAPYEQYFGPGTRLTVT.

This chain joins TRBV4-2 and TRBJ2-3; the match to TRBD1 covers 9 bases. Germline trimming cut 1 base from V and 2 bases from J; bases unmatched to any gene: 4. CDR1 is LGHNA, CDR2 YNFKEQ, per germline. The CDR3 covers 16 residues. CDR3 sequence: CASSQAQGANTDTQYF. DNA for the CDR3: TGTGCCAGCAGCCAAGCACAGGGGGCTAACACAGATACGCAGTATTTT.

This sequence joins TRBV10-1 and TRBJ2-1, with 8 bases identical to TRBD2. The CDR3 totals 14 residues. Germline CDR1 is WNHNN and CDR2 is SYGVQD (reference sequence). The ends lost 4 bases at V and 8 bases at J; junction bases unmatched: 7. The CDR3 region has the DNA TGCGCCAGCAGTGCATCTAGCGGGTTTTATGAGCAGTTCTTC. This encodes CASSASSGFYEQFF.

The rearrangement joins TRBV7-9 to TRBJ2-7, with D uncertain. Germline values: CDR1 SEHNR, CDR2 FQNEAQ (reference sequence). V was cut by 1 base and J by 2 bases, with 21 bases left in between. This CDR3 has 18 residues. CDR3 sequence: CASSLGVGSGSDTYEQYF. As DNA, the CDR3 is TGTGCCAGCAGCTTAGGGGTGGGTTCCGGGTCGGATACCTACGAGCAGTACTTC.

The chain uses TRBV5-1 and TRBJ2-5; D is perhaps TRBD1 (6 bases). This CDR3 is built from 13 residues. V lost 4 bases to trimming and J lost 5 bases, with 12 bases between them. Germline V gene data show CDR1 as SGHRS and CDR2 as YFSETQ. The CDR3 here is CASSAGTYETQYF. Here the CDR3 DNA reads TGCGCCAGCAGCGCCGGGACATACGAGACCCAGTACTTC.

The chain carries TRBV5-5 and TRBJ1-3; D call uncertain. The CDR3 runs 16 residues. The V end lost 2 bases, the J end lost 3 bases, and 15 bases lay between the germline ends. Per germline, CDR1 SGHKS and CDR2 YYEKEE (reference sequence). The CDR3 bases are TGTGCCAGCAGCTTAACAGCCACATCTTATGGAAACACCATATATTTT. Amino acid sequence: CASSLTATSYGNTIYF.

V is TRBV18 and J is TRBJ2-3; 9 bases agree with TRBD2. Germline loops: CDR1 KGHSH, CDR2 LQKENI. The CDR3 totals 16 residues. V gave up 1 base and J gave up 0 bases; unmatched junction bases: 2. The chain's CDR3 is CASSPRLAGSTDTQYF. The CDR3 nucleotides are TGTGCCAGCTCACCACGGCTAGCGGGGAGCACAGATACGCAGTATTTT.

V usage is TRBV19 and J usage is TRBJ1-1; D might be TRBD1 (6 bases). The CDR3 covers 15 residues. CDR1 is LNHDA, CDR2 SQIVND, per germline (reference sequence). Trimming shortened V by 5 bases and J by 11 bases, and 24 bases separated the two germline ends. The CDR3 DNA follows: TGTGCCAGTAGTCCCCAGACAGGAGTTGGGGGTCTGGCTTTCTTT. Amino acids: CASSPQTGVGGLAFF.

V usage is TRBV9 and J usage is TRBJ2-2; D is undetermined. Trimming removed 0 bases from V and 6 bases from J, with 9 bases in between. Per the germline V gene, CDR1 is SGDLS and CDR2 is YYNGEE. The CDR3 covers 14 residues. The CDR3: CASSVGKVPGELFF. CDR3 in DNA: TGTGCCAGCAGCGTAGGCAAGGTCCCCGGGGAGCTGTTTTTT.

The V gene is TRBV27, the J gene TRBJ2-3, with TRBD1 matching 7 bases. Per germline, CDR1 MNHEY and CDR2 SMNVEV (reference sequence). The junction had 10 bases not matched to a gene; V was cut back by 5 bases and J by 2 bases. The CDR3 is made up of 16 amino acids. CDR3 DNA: TGTGCCAGCAGTGCCCGGGCAGGGGGTCCCACAGATACGCAGTATTTT. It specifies CASSARAGGPTDTQYF.

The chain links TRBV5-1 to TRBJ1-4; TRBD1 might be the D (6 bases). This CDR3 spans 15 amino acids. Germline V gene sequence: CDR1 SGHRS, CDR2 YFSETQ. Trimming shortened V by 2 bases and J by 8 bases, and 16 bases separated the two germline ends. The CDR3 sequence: CASSFNGGPGEKLFF. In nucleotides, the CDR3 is TGCGCCAGCAGCTTCAACGGGGGCCCGGGGGAAAAACTGTTTTTT.

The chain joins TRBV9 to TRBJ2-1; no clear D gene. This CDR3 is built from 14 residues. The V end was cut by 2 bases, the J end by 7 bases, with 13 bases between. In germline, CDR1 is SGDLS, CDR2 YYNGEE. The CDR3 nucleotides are TGTGCCAGCAGCGTGTTCTCTTCCAATAATGAGCAGTTCTTC. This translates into CASSVFSSNNEQFF.

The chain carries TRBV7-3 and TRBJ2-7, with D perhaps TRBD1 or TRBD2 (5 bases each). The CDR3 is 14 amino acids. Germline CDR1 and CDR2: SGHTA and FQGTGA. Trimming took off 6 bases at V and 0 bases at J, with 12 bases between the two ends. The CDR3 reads CASSYRDVSYEQYF. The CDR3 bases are TGTGCCAGCAGTTACCGGGACGTCTCCTACGAGCAGTACTTC.

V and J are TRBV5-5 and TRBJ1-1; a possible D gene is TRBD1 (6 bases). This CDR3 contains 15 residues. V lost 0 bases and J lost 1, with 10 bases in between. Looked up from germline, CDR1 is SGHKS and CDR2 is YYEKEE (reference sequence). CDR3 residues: CASSLARGTNTEAFF. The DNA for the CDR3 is TGTGCCAGCAGCTTGGCGAGGGGGACGAACACTGAAGCTTTCTTT.

The CDR3 coding sequence is TGTGCCTGGAGTGAGGTGAAGACCCAGTACTTC. Its protein product is CAWSEVKTQYF. The chain couples TRBV30 to TRBJ2-5, with unresolved D. Trimming shortened V by 1 base and J by 6 bases, and 6 bases separated the two germline ends. CDR1 and CDR2 (germline): GTSNPN, SVGIG (reference sequence). This CDR3 has 11 residues.

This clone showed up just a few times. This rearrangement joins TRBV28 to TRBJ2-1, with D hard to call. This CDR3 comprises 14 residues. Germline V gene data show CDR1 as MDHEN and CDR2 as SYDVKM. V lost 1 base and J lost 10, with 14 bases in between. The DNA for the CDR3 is TGTGCCAGCAGTTTATTTGCCGGGCGAGGCGAGCAGTTCTTC. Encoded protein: CASSLFAGRGEQFF.

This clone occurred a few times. Written as DNA, the CDR3 is TGTGCCAGCAGCTACCGACAGGGGGCCCTAGACGAGCAGTTCTTC. It encodes CASSYRQGALDEQFF. The V gene is TRBV7-9, the J gene TRBJ2-1; 10 bases align to TRBD1. V lost 4 bases to trimming and J lost 10 bases; unmatched junction nucleotides: 10. Looked up from germline, CDR1 is SEHNR and CDR2 is FQNEAQ (reference sequence). The CDR3 is 15 residues long.

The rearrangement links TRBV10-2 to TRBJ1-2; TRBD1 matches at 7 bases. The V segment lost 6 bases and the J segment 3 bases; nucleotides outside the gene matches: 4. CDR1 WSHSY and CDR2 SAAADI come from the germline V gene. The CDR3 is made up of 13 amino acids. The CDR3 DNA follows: TGCGCCAGCAGCGGACAGGTAGACTATGGCTACACCTTC. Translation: CASSGQVDYGYTF.

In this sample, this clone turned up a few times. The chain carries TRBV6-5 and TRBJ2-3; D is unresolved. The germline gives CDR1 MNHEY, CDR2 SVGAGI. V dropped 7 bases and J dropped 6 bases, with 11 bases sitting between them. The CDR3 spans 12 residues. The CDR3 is CASIWAGDTQYF. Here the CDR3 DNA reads TGTGCCAGCATATGGGCTGGGGATACGCAGTATTTT.

The CDR3 loop is CASSQERGGETQYF. The DNA for the CDR3 is TGTGCCAGCAGCCAAGAGCGGGGTGGGGAGACCCAGTACTTC. This chain links TRBV3-1 (or the pseudogene TRBV3-2) with TRBJ2-5; D is perhaps TRBD2 (6 bases). Per the germline V gene, CDR1 is LGHDT and CDR2 is YNNKEL (reference sequence). V was trimmed by 0 bases and J by 5 bases, leaving 10 bases between them. The CDR3 covers 14 residues.

CDR3 residues: CATSRDRGDQYF. CDR3 coding DNA: TGTGCCACCAGCAGAGATAGGGGGGATCAGTATTTT. The chain recombines TRBV15 with TRBJ2-3; D is tentatively TRBD1 or TRBD2 (6 bases each). V dropped 0 bases and J dropped 12 bases, with 10 bases sitting between them. Germline CDR1 is LNHNV and CDR2 is YYDKDF (reference sequence). The CDR3 sequence is 12 residues long.